A single TCR beta chain is shown here with its context. Its cognate antigen is unknown. These data come from a study of T-cell memory formation after mild COVID-19. On the study more broadly: Largely donor-specific sequence clusters came from two donors. Study-wide points: CD4/CD8 balance characterized clones contracting day 15 to 85, and CD4+ skew characterized later expanders. Shrinking CD4+ clones were chiefly CM and EM; CD8+ ones were chiefly EMRA.

The germline V and J ends were trimmed by 0 bases and 5 bases, with 14 bases remaining between them. CDR1 and CDR2 (germline): MNHEY, SVGAGI. The CDR3 runs to 17 residues. One entry per CDR3 protein results from TCRdb running MiXCR on the 5' RACE reads. The sample consists of roughly 150,000 distinct CDR3 sequences, 13% of them appearing once. The receptor was derived from a man aged 18 to 30 who had mild COVID-19 (a few samples of this study predate the infection). Cell type and time point are not known. Sequenced input: PBMCs or a T cell subset sorted from them (not recorded which). The genes are TRBV6-5 and TRBJ1-6, with TRBD1 as a possible D gene (6 bases). Here the CDR3 reads CASSYSSRKGDNSPLHF. CDR3 nucleotide sequence: TGTGCCAGCAGTTACTCGAGTCGGAAGGGGGATAATTCACCCCTCCACTTT.